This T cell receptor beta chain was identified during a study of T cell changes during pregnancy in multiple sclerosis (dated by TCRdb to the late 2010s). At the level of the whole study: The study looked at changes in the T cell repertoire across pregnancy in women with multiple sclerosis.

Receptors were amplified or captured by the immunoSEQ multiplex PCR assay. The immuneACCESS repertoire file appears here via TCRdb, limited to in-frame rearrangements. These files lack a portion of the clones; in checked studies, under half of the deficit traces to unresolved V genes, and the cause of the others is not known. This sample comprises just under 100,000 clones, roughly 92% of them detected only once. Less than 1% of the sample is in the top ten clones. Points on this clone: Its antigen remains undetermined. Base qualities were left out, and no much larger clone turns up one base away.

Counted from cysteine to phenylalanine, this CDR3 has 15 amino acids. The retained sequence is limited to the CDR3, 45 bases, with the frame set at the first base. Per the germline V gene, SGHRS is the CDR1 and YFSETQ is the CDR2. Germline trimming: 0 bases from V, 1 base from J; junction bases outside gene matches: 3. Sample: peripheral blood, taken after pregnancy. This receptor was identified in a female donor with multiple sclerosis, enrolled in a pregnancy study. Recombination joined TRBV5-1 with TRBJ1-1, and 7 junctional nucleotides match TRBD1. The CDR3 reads CASSLGAGGNTEAFF. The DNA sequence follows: TGCGCCAGCAGCTTGGGGGCAGGGGGGAACACTGAAGCTTTCTTT.